These 22 T cell receptor beta chains originate from one sample sequenced in a study of radiation and T cells in renal cell carcinoma. Sequencing used immunoSEQ multiplex PCR; TCRdb keeps in-frame clones, though not all of them. The sample records around 86,000 clones, about 86% being singletons. Time point denoted: blood 2 weeks post-SBRT. Treatment denoted: 15 Gy SBRT to primary tumor, nephrectomy 4 weeks later. Sample: blood, taken from a patient whose treatment included radiotherapy and nephrectomy. The receptors here all came from a woman aged 50 to 60 with renal cell carcinoma.

The chain links TRBV15 to TRBJ2-5, with D possibly called TRBD1 or TRBD2 (5 bases each). The CDR3 runs 15 residues. V was shortened by 5 bases and J by 2 bases, with 15 bases between the two germline ends. Germline V lookup: CDR1 LNHNV, CDR2 YYDKDF (reference sequence). The DNA for the CDR3 is TGTGCCACCAGCGGAAGGACCGGGACGCAAGAGACCCAGTACTTC. Translated: CATSGRTGTQETQYF.

The chain carries TRBV5-6 and TRBJ2-7; 9 bases line up with TRBD2. The germline V gene encodes CDR1 SGHDT and CDR2 YYEEEE. V lost 4 bases, J lost 0 bases, and 8 bases stayed unmatched. This CDR3 comprises 16 residues. The CDR3 loop reads CASSTTPGLASYEQYF. DNA for the CDR3: TGTGCCAGCAGCACGACACCGGGACTAGCCTCCTACGAGCAGTACTTC.

The chain joins TRBV5-6 to TRBJ1-2, with D unresolved. Germline CDR1 is SGHDT and CDR2 is YYEEEE. V was cut by 1 base and J by 6 bases, with 10 bases left in between. The CDR3 runs to 13 residues. For the CDR3, the DNA is TGTGCCAGCAGCTTGACGGGATCGGATGGCTACACCTTC. Its translation: CASSLTGSDGYTF.

The rearrangement links TRBV2 to TRBJ2-7; D possibly uses TRBD1 or TRBD2 (9 bases each). Per the germline V gene, CDR1 is SNHLY and CDR2 is FYNNEI. Trimming cost V 7 bases and J 0 bases, with 25 bases left between them. This CDR3 has 18 residues. In DNA, the CDR3 is TGTGCCAGCACAAGGGACAGGGAAACTAGCGGGTTCTCCTACGAGCAGTACTTC. Its translation: CASTRDRETSGFSYEQYF.

The V call is TRBV28, the J call TRBJ2-3; a weak D match, TRBD2 (5 bases). The germline V gene has CDR1 MDHEN and CDR2 SYDVKM. V gave up 5 bases and J gave up 7 bases, with 22 bases separating them. The CDR3 is made up of 16 amino acids. The CDR3 loop is CASSIRSGGRGNTQYF. The CDR3, as DNA: TGTGCCAGCAGTATCCGAAGCGGAGGCAGAGGGAATACGCAGTATTTT.

The chain couples TRBV19 to TRBJ2-3; D perhaps matches TRBD1 (5 bases). This CDR3 has 14 residues. V was shortened by 5 bases and J by 4 bases, with 13 bases between the two germline ends. Germline V gives CDR1 LNHDA, CDR2 SQIVND (reference sequence). CDR3 sequence: CASSPGNMADTQYF. CDR3 sequence (DNA): TGTGCCAGTAGTCCAGGGAATATGGCAGATACGCAGTATTTT.

The rearrangement joins TRBV6-1 to TRBJ2-7; no clear D. The CDR3 totals 11 residues. In germline, CDR1 is MNHNS, CDR2 SASEGT. The V gene lost 6 bases and the J gene lost 3 bases, with 6 bases spanning the gap. The CDR3 nucleotides read TGTGCCAGCAGCTCCCTCTACGAGCAGTACTTC. The encoded protein is CASSSLYEQYF.

This clone has just one count. V usage is TRBV9 and J usage is TRBJ2-1; TRBD2 matches at 8 bases. The CDR3 sequence is 18 residues long. V gave up 4 bases and J gave up 1 base; unmatched junction bases: 13. Germline CDR1 and CDR2: SGDLS and YYNGEE. The CDR3 protein is CASSRDPGLVGSYNEQFF. The CDR3 nucleotides are TGTGCCAGCAGCCGGGATCCGGGACTAGTCGGGTCCTACAATGAGCAGTTCTTC.

The rearrangement uses TRBV7-2 and TRBJ2-3; D uncertain. The CDR3 is 14 residues long. Trimming shortened V by 5 bases and J by 3 bases, and 12 bases separated the two germline ends. From germline, CDR1 is SGHTA and CDR2 FQGNSA. The DNA for the CDR3 is TGTGCCAGCAGCCGAGCCTCCGCGACAGATACGCAGTATTTT. This translates into CASSRASATDTQYF.

The chain carries TRBV30 and TRBJ2-3; possible D gene TRBD1, 5 bases. Trimming shortened V by 0 bases and J by 2 bases, and 18 bases separated the two germline ends. The CDR3 contains 17 residues. Per the germline V gene, CDR1 is GTSNPN and CDR2 is SVGIG (reference sequence). CDR3 loop: CAWSVRWTTYFTDTQYF. The CDR3 region has the DNA TGTGCCTGGAGTGTACGATGGACAACCTACTTCACAGATACGCAGTATTTT. The whole variable domain, remainder taken from reference TRBV30 and TRBJ2-3, is SQTIHQWPATLVQPVGSPLSLECTVEGTSNPNLYWYRQAAGRGLQLLFYSVGIGQISSEVPQNLSASRPQDRQFILSSKKLLLSDSGFYLCAWSVRWTTYFTDTQYFGPGTRLTVL.

The chain links TRBV5-1 to TRBJ2-2, with D possibly TRBD1 on 5 matching bases. Per the germline V gene, CDR1 is SGHRS and CDR2 is YFSETQ. Trimming took 2 bases from V and 2 from J, leaving 10 bases between them. The CDR3 totals 15 residues. The CDR3 here is CASSFKQGNTGELFF. CDR3 bases: TGCGCCAGCAGCTTCAAGCAGGGTAACACCGGGGAGCTGTTTTTT.

This chain links TRBV10-1 with TRBJ2-7; D perhaps matches TRBD1 (6 bases). Germline assignment: CDR1 WNHNN and CDR2 SYGVQD (reference sequence). The length of the CDR3 is 12 residues. Trimming shortened V by 6 bases and J by 5 bases, and 11 bases separated the two germline ends. The CDR3: CASSSGQNEQYF. The CDR3 DNA is TGCGCCAGCAGCAGTGGACAGAACGAGCAGTACTTC.

The J gene is TRBJ1-4, the V gene TRBV6-1, with D possibly being TRBD1 (5 bases). CDR1 and CDR2 from the germline V gene are MNHNS and SASEGT. V was pared by 5 bases and J by 0 bases, with 7 bases between. This CDR3 has 14 amino acids. In DNA, the CDR3 is TGTGCCAGCAGTATACAGGCAACTAATGAAAAACTGTTTTTT. Amino acids: CASSIQATNEKLFF.

The chain recombines TRBV7-9 with TRBJ1-4; D is unresolved. Between the trimmed V and J ends, which lost 5 bases and 4 bases, there was a span of 11 bases. The CDR3 runs to 14 residues. The germline V gene encodes CDR1 SEHNR and CDR2 FQNEAQ (reference sequence). The CDR3 loop reads CASSPGIHNEKLFF. The CDR3, as DNA: TGTGCCAGCAGCCCCGGGATCCATAATGAAAAACTGTTTTTT. The whole variable domain, filled in from reference TRBV7-9 and TRBJ1-4, reads DTGVSQNPRHKITKRGQNVTFRCDPISEHNRLYWYRQTLGQGPEFLTYFQNEAQLEKSRLLSDRFSAERPKGSFSTLEIQRTEQGDSAMYLCASSPGIHNEKLFFGSGTQLSVL.

J is TRBJ1-2 and V is TRBV5-4, with D unresolved. Germline V gene sequence: CDR1 SGHNT, CDR2 YYREEE (reference sequence). CDR3 length: 15 residues. V was trimmed by 5 bases and J by 8 bases, leaving 22 bases between them. The CDR3 DNA reads as TGTGCCAGCAGGACTAGAACCGGGCCCCCGGGAGGCTACACCTTC. Encoded protein: CASRTRTGPPGGYTF.

The chain combines TRBV19 with TRBJ1-5; TRBD1 agrees at 8 bases. The CDR3 runs 15 residues. Germline V CDR1 and CDR2: LNHDA, SQIVND (reference sequence). V gave up 9 bases and J gave up 2 bases; unmatched junction bases: 9. The CDR3 is CASKADRVGNQPQHF. In nucleotides, the CDR3 is TGTGCCAGCAAGGCGGACAGGGTAGGCAATCAGCCCCAGCATTTT.

This clone was found many times. V and J are TRBV5-4 and TRBJ1-2, with D maybe TRBD1 (5 bases). The CDR3 totals 12 residues. Germline CDR1 and CDR2: SGHNT and YYREEE (reference sequence). The ends were cut back, 7 bases at V and 6 bases at J, with 13 bases in the middle. CDR3 protein: CASGARRDGYTF. CDR3 nucleotide sequence: TGTGCCAGCGGGGCAAGAAGGGATGGCTACACCTTC.

The chain is built from TRBV6-5 and TRBJ2-2; TRBD1 or TRBD2 may be the D gene (5 bases each). CDR1 and CDR2 from the germline V gene are MNHEY and SVGAGI. This CDR3 comprises 15 residues. Trimming left V 4 bases short and J 7 bases short, with 16 bases between. CDR3 in amino acids: CASSSGRVALGELFF. The CDR3 DNA sequence: TGTGCCAGCAGTTCGGGACGGGTAGCTCTCGGGGAGCTGTTTTTT.

The rearrangement links TRBV7-2 to TRBJ2-3; D may be TRBD2 (6 bases). Germline-derived CDR1 and CDR2 are SGHTA and FQGNSA. The germline V and J ends were trimmed by 2 bases and 6 bases, with 12 bases remaining between them. The CDR3 is 14 amino acids. CDR3 sequence reads: CASSLSGGRDTQYF. The CDR3 region has the DNA TGTGCCAGCAGCTTAAGTGGGGGGAGGGATACGCAGTATTTT.

The rearrangement uses TRBV7-2 and TRBJ1-5; 10 bases fit TRBD1. V shed 6 bases and J 1 base; nucleotides not matched to a gene: 3. The CDR3 totals 15 residues. Per the germline V gene, CDR1 is SGHTA and CDR2 is FQGNSA. CDR3 amino acids: CASRRTGGSNQPQHF. The CDR3 DNA reads TGTGCCAGCAGACGGACAGGGGGAAGCAATCAGCCCCAGCATTTT.

The J gene is TRBJ2-2, the V gene TRBV7-3; TRBD1 matches 10 bases. Trimming cost V 5 bases and J 3 bases; bases outside gene matches: 9. There are 17 residues in the CDR3. CDR1 is SGHTA and CDR2 is FQGTGA in the germline V gene. The CDR3 coding sequence is TGTGCCAGCAGCCCTCACTCCGGGACAGGGGACACCGGGGAGCTGTTTTTT. Translation: CASSPHSGTGDTGELFF. The whole variable domain, filled in from reference TRBV7-3 and TRBJ2-2, reads GAGVSQTPSNKVTEKGKYVELRCDPISGHTALYWYRQSLGQGPEFLIYFQGTGAADDSGLPNDRFFAVRPEGSVSTLKIQRTERGDSAVYLCASSPHSGTGDTGELFFGEGSRLTVL.

This CDR3 reads CASSVPTGSGEKLFF. CDR3 DNA sequence: TGTGCCAGCAGCGTCCCGACAGGGTCGGGAGAAAAACTGTTTTTT. The chain carries TRBV7-2 and TRBJ1-4; 7 nucleotides agree with TRBD1. Looked up from germline, CDR1 is SGHTA and CDR2 is FQGNSA. The junction had 11 bases not matched to a gene; V was cut back by 5 bases and J by 8 bases. CDR3 length: 15 amino acids.